These 9 T cell receptor beta chains were sequenced from one sample in a study of OX40 agonist ivuxolimab in advanced cancers. The table came from immunoSEQ multiplex PCR; TCRdb's copy has only in-frame clones and leaves some out. Seen here are about 27,000 clones, over 75% observed once, and the top ten hold almost 50%. Source: CD4+ or CD8+ T cells sorted from blood, taken in a trial of the OX40 agonist ivuxolimab. These receptors were collected from an adult with an advanced solid tumor such as melanoma, head and neck, liver or kidney cancer.

This chain joins TRBV27 and TRBJ2-5, with D hard to call. Germline CDR1 MNHEY, CDR2 SMNVEV (reference sequence). V was clipped by 0 bases and J by 2 bases, with 13 bases between them. The CDR3 consists of 16 residues. The CDR3 DNA is TGTGCCAGCAGTTTATCCCCACCAATGGGGCAAGAGACCCAGTACTTC. Residues: CASSLSPPMGQETQYF.

In this sample, this clone turned up once. The genes are TRBV19 and TRBJ2-1; 8 bases align to TRBD1. With V trimmed by 1 base and J by 3 bases, 8 bases remained unmatched. The length of the CDR3 is 17 residues. Germline CDR1 and CDR2: LNHDA and SQIVND (reference sequence). This CDR3 reads CASSIGDRGSLYNEQFF. In DNA, the CDR3 is TGTGCCAGTAGTATAGGAGACAGGGGTTCCCTCTACAATGAGCAGTTCTTC.

This chain uses TRBV4-3 with TRBJ2-7; tentatively, D is TRBD1 or TRBD2 (5 bases each). Per germline, CDR1 LGHNA and CDR2 YSLEER. Between the trimmed V and J ends, which lost 1 base and 3 bases, there was a span of 16 bases. The CDR3 is made up of 16 amino acids. The CDR3 DNA reads as TGCGCCAGCAGCCAAGGGGGGTTCGGGGTTGTCTACGAGCAGTACTTC. Amino acid sequence: CASSQGGFGVVYEQYF.

This clone was detected only once. This chain links TRBV9 with TRBJ2-3; TRBD2 aligns across 9 bases. Germline-derived CDR1 and CDR2 are SGDLS and YYNGEE. The junction had 4 bases not matched to a gene; V was cut back by 3 bases and J by 2 bases. This CDR3 comprises 15 residues. The CDR3 reads CASSAGTSSTDTQYF. CDR3 bases: TGTGCCAGCAGCGCCGGGACTAGCTCCACAGATACGCAGTATTTT.

On this clone: At one end the junction does not follow the germline gene, possibly because of a read error. The V gene is TRBV4-2, the J gene TRBJ2-7; 11 nucleotides match TRBD1. The CDR3 runs 15 residues. Germline V gene lookup returns CDR1 LGHNA and CDR2 YNFKEQ. The CDR3 spells CASSQGQGASYEQYF. CDR3 DNA sequence: TGTGCCAGCAGTCAAGGACAGGGGGCTTCCTACGAGCAGTACTTC.

The chain combines TRBV7-8 with TRBJ2-6; D tentatively reads TRBD1 or TRBD2 (5 bases each). The CDR3 runs 18 residues. V gave up 1 base and J gave up 0 bases, with 13 bases separating them. The germline V gene has CDR1 SGHVS and CDR2 FQNEAQ. CDR3 DNA sequence: TGTGCCAGCAGCTTAGGTGGGGGACGGGGCTCTGGGGCCAACGTCCTGACTTTC. Translated: CASSLGGGRGSGANVLTF.

The V gene is TRBV7-6, the J gene TRBJ2-3, with a tentative D call TRBD2 (5 bases). Germline loops: CDR1 SGHVS, CDR2 FNYEAQ. Trimming pared 5 bases from V and 0 bases from J, leaving 18 bases between. This CDR3 is built from 17 residues. The CDR3 spells CASSPRLLTSSTDTQYF. The CDR3 nucleotides read TGTGCCAGCAGCCCGAGACTACTAACCTCTAGCACAGATACGCAGTATTTT.

The chain has TRBV27 and TRBJ1-5; D ambiguous. CDR3 length: 14 residues. The germline CDR1 and CDR2 sequences are MNHEY and SMNVEV (reference sequence). The V gene lost 1 base and the J gene lost 6 bases, with 10 bases spanning the gap. This chain's CDR3 is CASSLLSGSQPQHF. CDR3 nucleotide sequence: TGTGCCAGCAGTTTATTGAGCGGGAGTCAGCCCCAGCATTTT.

This chain joins TRBV30 and TRBJ1-2, with a possible D match to TRBD1 (6 bases). V lost 1 base and J lost 0, with 12 bases in between. CDR3 length equals 15 residues. Germline V CDR1 and CDR2: GTSNPN, SVGIG (reference sequence). The CDR3 region is CAWSGIQGTNYGYTF. The CDR3 nucleotides read TGTGCCTGGAGTGGTATACAGGGTACTAACTATGGCTACACCTTC. Full variable domain (missing parts from reference TRBV30 and TRBJ1-2): SQTIHQWPATLVQPVGSPLSLECTVEGTSNPNLYWYRQAAGRGLQLLFYSVGIGQISSEVPQNLSASRPQDRQFILSSKKLLLSDSGFYLCAWSGIQGTNYGYTFGSGTRLTVV.